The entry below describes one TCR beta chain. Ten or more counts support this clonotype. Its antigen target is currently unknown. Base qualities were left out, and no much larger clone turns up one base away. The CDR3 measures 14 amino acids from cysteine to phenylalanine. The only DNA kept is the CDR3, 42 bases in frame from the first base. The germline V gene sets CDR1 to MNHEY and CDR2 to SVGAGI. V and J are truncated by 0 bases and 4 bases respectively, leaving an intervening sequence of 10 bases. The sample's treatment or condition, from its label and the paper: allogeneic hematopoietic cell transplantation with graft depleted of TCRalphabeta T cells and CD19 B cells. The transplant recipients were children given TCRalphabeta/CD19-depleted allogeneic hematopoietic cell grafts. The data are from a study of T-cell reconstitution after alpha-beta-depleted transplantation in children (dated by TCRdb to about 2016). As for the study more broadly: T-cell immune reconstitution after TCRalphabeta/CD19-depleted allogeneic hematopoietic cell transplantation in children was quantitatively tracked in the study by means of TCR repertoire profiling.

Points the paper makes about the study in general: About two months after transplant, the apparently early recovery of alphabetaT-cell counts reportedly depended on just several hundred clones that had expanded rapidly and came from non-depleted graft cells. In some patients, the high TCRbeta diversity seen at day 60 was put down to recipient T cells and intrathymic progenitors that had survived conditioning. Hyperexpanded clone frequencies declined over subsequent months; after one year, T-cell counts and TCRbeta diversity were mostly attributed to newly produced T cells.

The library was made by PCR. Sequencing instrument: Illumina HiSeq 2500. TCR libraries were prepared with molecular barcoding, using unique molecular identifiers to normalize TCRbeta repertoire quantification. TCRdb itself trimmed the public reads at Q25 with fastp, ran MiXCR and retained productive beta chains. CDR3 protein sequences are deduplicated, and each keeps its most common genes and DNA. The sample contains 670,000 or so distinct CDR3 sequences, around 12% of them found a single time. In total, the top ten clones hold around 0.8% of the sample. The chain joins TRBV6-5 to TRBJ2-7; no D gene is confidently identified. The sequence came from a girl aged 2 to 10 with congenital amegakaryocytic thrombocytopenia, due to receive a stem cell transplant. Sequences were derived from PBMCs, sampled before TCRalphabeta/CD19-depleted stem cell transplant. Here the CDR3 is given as CASSYSSRQYEQYF. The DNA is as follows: TGTGCCAGCAGTTACTCATCCAGGCAATACGAGCAGTACTTC.